These 17 T cell receptor beta chains share one sample of origin, sequenced in a study of CD8+ T cells in alopecia areata. Following extraction, RNA underwent reverse transcription to cDNA, which served as the sequencing template. Assay: immunoSEQ multiplex PCR; the TCRdb copy retains only in-frame clones and omits some. Among approximately 180,000 clones listed, 59% were seen once. The source material was CD4+ T cells sorted from blood, sampled at week 0. The receptors derive from a human donor with alopecia areata.

Concerning this clone: At one end, the junction sequence differs from germline, possibly due to a read error. J is TRBJ2-5 and V is TRBV7-7; TRBD2 matches at 12 bases. This CDR3 comprises 16 residues. Germline-derived CDR1 and CDR2 are SSHAT and FNYEAQ (reference sequence). The CDR3 loop reads CASSFSLAGGTETQYF. The CDR3 nucleotides read TGTGCTAGCAGCTTCTCCCTAGCGGGGGGGACAGAGACCCAGTACTTC.

This clone occurred once. CDR3 sequence: CSVDHRLTGTNGYTF. CDR3 DNA: TGCAGCGTTGATCATAGGCTGACAGGAACGAATGGCTACACCTTC. The chain uses TRBV29-1 and TRBJ1-2; maybe TRBD1 (6 bases). Germline CDR1 is SQVTM and CDR2 is ANQGSEA. This CDR3 spans 15 amino acids. V dropped 3 bases and J dropped 6 bases, with 20 bases sitting between them.

In this sample, this clone turned up a few times. The rearrangement joins TRBV7-2 to TRBJ1-2; 11 bases fit TRBD1. The CDR3 length is 15 residues. J lost 6 bases, V lost 7 bases, and 10 bases had no gene match. CDR1 is SGHTA and CDR2 is FQGNSA in the germline V gene. CDR3 protein: CASTKTGQGAHGYTF. The CDR3 coding sequence is TGTGCCAGCACCAAAACCGGACAGGGGGCGCATGGCTACACCTTC.

This clone has just one count. This chain uses TRBV2 with TRBJ1-4, with 7 bases aligning to TRBD1. V lost 9 bases, J lost 8 bases, and 15 bases stayed unmatched. The CDR3 loop spans 15 amino acids. The V gene's germline CDR1 is SNHLY and CDR2 FYNNEI. CDR3: CASRLMQGDLEKLFF. In nucleotides, the CDR3 is TGTGCCAGTCGCTTAATGCAGGGGGACTTGGAAAAACTGTTTTTT. The whole variable domain, filled in from reference TRBV2 and TRBJ1-4, reads EPEVTQTPSHQVTQMGQEVILRCVPISNHLYFYWYRQILGQKVEFLVSFYNNEISEKSEIFDDQFSVERPDGSNFTLKIRSTKLEDSAMYFCASRLMQGDLEKLFFGSGTQLSVL.

The chain joins TRBV29-1 to TRBJ1-5; D might be TRBD1 (5 bases). CDR3 size: 14 residues. Trimming took off 8 bases at V and 5 bases at J, with 19 bases between the two ends. CDR1 SQVTM and CDR2 ANQGSEA come from the germline V gene. This chain's CDR3 is CSPGPGLRHQPQHF. DNA of the CDR3: TGCAGCCCAGGACCGGGGCTTAGACATCAGCCCCAGCATTTT.

The V call is TRBV4-2, the J call TRBJ2-3; D may be TRBD1 (6 bases). CDR1 and CDR2 (germline): LGHNA, YNFKEQ. Trimming removed 0 bases from V and 3 bases from J, with 13 bases in between. The CDR3 extends over 16 amino acids. CDR3 in amino acids: CASSQDGAGVTDTQYF. DNA of the CDR3: TGTGCCAGCAGCCAAGATGGGGCAGGGGTTACAGATACGCAGTATTTT.

As to this clone: The CDR3 end shows no conserved phenylalanine or tryptophan, and so a read error is likely. No DNA is shown, since the ends of the CDR3 on it are uncertain; the CDR3 is the one TCRdb lists. The CDR3 spells CASSQPKTA. V usage is TRBV3-1 (or the pseudogene TRBV3-2) and J usage is TRBJ1-1. Germline loops: CDR1 LGHDT, CDR2 YNNKEL (reference sequence). A total of 9 residues make up the CDR3, ends included.

The CDR3 DNA sequence: TGTGCCAGCAGTGGACAGGGAGAAGCTTTCTTT. Encoded protein: CASSGQGEAFF. The chain links TRBV2 to TRBJ1-1, with 7 bases lining up with TRBD1. The V and J ends lost 4 bases and 8 bases, in that order; junction bases with no gene match: 1. This CDR3 is 11 amino acids long. Germline CDR1 reads SNHLY; CDR2 reads FYNNEI. The entire variable domain, with the rest obtained from reference TRBV2 and TRBJ1-1, is as follows: EPEVTQTPSHQVTQMGQEVILRCVPISNHLYFYWYRQILGQKVEFLVSFYNNEISEKSEIFDDQFSVERPDGSNFTLKIRSTKLEDSAMYFCASSGQGEAFFGQGTRLTVV.

In this sample, this clone turned up many times. This chain uses TRBV7-9 with TRBJ2-3; D not certain. Germline V gene data show CDR1 as SEHNR and CDR2 as FQNEAQ (reference sequence). The CDR3 is made up of 13 amino acids. The V and J ends lost 1 base and 5 bases respectively, with 7 bases between them. The CDR3 is CASSLGTGDTQYF. The CDR3 DNA is TGTGCCAGCAGCTTAGGGACGGGAGATACGCAGTATTTT.

This chain links TRBV27 with TRBJ2-5; no definite D call. V lost 0 bases to trimming and J lost 6 bases, with 14 bases between them. The CDR3 length is 15 residues. The germline V gene has CDR1 MNHEY and CDR2 SMNVEV (reference sequence). The CDR3 DNA is TGTGCCAGCAGTTTATCCTCCGTGAGAGGACAGACCCAGTACTTC. Its translation is CASSLSSVRGQTQYF.

The chain links TRBV30 to TRBJ1-6; 9 nucleotides line up with TRBD1. The V gene's germline CDR1 is GTSNPN and CDR2 SVGIG (reference sequence). This CDR3 comprises 16 residues. The J segment lost 5 bases and the V segment lost 0 bases, leaving 5 bases of the junction unmatched. The CDR3 DNA reads as TGTGCCTGGAGTGTACAGGGACAGGGCGATAATTCACCCCTCCACTTT. Its protein is CAWSVQGQGDNSPLHF.

The gene calls are TRBV30 and TRBJ2-6; the D is unclear. Germline V gives CDR1 GTSNPN, CDR2 SVGIG (reference sequence). V gave up 2 bases and J gave up 3 bases, with 8 bases separating them. CDR3 size: 14 residues. The CDR3 here is CAWSKDLGANVLTF. As DNA, the CDR3 is TGTGCCTGGAGTAAGGACCTTGGGGCCAACGTCCTGACTTTC.

CDR3 sequence (DNA): TGTGCCAGTACCCCGGACAGGGGGCGCTTCAGCTATGGCTACACCTTC. Its protein is CASTPDRGRFSYGYTF. The J gene is TRBJ1-2, the V gene TRBV19; 11 nucleotides match TRBD1. This CDR3 contains 16 residues. Germline loops: CDR1 LNHDA, CDR2 SQIVND (reference sequence). Trimming took 7 bases from V and 4 from J; bases not matched to a gene: 11.

The chain is built from TRBV29-1 and TRBJ1-3; D is unresolved. Trimming left V 3 bases short and J 3 bases short, with 9 bases between. CDR3 length equals 13 residues. Germline assignment: CDR1 SQVTM and CDR2 ANQGSEA. This CDR3 reads CSVELTNGNTIYF. The CDR3 DNA sequence: TGCAGCGTTGAGCTCACAAATGGAAACACCATATATTTT.

J is TRBJ2-3 and V is TRBV7-9, with 8 nucleotides matching TRBD1. Unmatched junction bases numbered 6, after V lost 5 bases and J lost 5 bases. Germline V lookup: CDR1 SEHNR, CDR2 FQNEAQ (reference sequence). This CDR3 has 14 amino acids. The CDR3 sequence is CASSPDRVEDTQYF. CDR3 in DNA: TGTGCCAGCAGCCCGGACAGGGTGGAAGATACGCAGTATTTT.

The chain carries TRBV9 and TRBJ1-6; tentative D call: TRBD1 (5 bases). Trimming took off 5 bases at V and 19 bases at J, with 25 bases between the two ends. Germline V lookup: CDR1 SGDLS, CDR2 YYNGEE. This CDR3 region has 14 residues. The CDR3 sequence is CASSRTPGDDRLHF. CDR3 DNA: TGTGCCAGCAGTCGAACGCCGGGGGACGATCGCCTTCACTTT.

This clone was seen only a few times. The rearrangement joins TRBV6-5 to TRBJ2-3; unclear D gene. CDR1 is MNHEY and CDR2 is SVGAGI in the germline V gene. The CDR3 has 14 amino acids. Trimming pared 7 bases from V and 4 bases from J, leaving 15 bases between. DNA of the CDR3: TGTGCCAGCACTACACAGTCCCGAGCAGATACGCAGTATTTT. Encoded protein: CASTTQSRADTQYF.